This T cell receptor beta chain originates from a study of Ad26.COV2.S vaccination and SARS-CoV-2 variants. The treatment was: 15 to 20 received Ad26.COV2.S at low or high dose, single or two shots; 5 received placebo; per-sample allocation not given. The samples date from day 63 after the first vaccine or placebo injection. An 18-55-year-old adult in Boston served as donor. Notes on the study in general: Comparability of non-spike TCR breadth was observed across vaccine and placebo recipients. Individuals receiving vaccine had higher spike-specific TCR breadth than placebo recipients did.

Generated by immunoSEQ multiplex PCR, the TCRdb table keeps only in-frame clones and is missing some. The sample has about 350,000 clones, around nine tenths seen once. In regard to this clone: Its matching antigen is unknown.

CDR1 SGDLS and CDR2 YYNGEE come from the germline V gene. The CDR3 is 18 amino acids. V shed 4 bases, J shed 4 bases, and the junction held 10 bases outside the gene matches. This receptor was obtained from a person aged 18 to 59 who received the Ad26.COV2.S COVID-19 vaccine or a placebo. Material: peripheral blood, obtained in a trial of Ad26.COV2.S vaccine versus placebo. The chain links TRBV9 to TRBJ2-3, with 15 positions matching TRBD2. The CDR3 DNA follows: TGTGCCAGCAGCTTCAGGACTAGCGGGGGGGCGTTCTCAGATACGCAGTATTTT. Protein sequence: CASSFRTSGGAFSDTQYF.